A single sample gave rise to the 7 T cell receptor beta chains below, sequenced in a study of T cell repertoires in cytomegalovirus infection. These receptors are not linked to any known antigen. Each CDR3 protein gets one entry after TCRdb re-called the reads with MiXCR. This sample has about 60,000 distinct CDR3 sequences, with about 19% found just once. The sample was CD8+ T cells from cultured PBMCs, taken from culture after CMV antigen stimulation. These receptors were obtained from a human donor in good health (CMV status not recorded). Some clones in this sample may be carry-over from other donors' samples.

The chain recombines TRBV11-2 with TRBJ1-3, with a tentative D call TRBD1 (6 bases). This CDR3 spans 15 amino acids. Germline V CDR1 and CDR2: SGHAT, FQNNGV. Trimming left V 1 base short and J 2 bases short, with 9 bases between. CDR3 in amino acids: CASSLGQGTGNTIYF. The CDR3 nucleotides read TGTGCCAGCAGCTTAGGCCAGGGGACTGGAAACACCATATATTTT.

The rearrangement links TRBV29-1 to TRBJ2-1; no clear D gene. Trimming took 8 bases from V and 4 from J, leaving 15 bases between them. CDR1 and CDR2 from the germline V gene are SQVTM and ANQGSEA. CDR3 length: 13 residues. CDR3 sequence (DNA): TGCAGCCAAACTGAAGGCGGATACAATGAGCAGTTCTTC. This translates into CSQTEGGYNEQFF.

The V and J genes are TRBV7-9 and TRBJ1-2; possibly TRBD1 for D (5 bases). The CDR3 sequence is 13 residues long. Germline V gene lookup returns CDR1 SEHNR and CDR2 FQNEAQ (reference sequence). The V end was cut by 5 bases, the J end by 6 bases, with 13 bases between. The CDR3 DNA reads TGTGCCAGCAGCCATCAGGGACCCGATGGCTACACCTTC. Translated: CASSHQGPDGYTF.

The rearrangement joins TRBV19 to TRBJ1-5, with TRBD1 as a possible D gene (5 bases). V was trimmed by 5 bases and J by 2 bases, leaving 13 bases between them. This CDR3 contains 15 residues. Looked up from germline, CDR1 is LNHDA and CDR2 is SQIVND (reference sequence). CDR3 sequence: CASSPWGGRNQPQHF. The CDR3 region has the DNA TGTGCCAGTAGTCCCTGGGGGGGTCGCAATCAGCCCCAGCATTTT.

This clonotype was counted only a few times. The chain employs TRBV19 and TRBJ1-5; 7 nucleotides line up with TRBD1. The V gene end was trimmed by 6 bases and the J gene end by 1 base; junction bases not matched to a gene: 12. The CDR3 covers 17 residues. The germline gives CDR1 LNHDA, CDR2 SQIVND (reference sequence). The CDR3 DNA reads as TGTGCCAGTAGCATTTCCTACTCCAGGGGGAGCAATCAGCCCCAGCATTTT. It codes for CASSISYSRGSNQPQHF.

The gene calls are TRBV4-1 and TRBJ2-7; D is undetermined. Per germline, CDR1 MGHRA and CDR2 YSYEKL. Between the trimmed V and J ends, which lost 0 bases and 2 bases, there was a span of 11 bases. The CDR3 totals 15 residues. CDR3 region: CASSQDLRTPYEQYF. The CDR3 DNA reads TGCGCCAGCAGCCAAGATCTTAGGACCCCCTACGAGCAGTACTTC.

At least ten counts were recorded for this clonotype. This chain joins TRBV29-1 and TRBJ1-1; no definite D call. V lost 6 bases and J 0 bases, leaving 8 bases between the germline ends. Germline assignment: CDR1 SQVTM and CDR2 ANQGSEA. This CDR3 has 12 amino acids. CDR3 sequence reads: CSVETLNTEAFF. The DNA of the CDR3 is TGCAGCGTGGAAACCCTGAACACTGAAGCTTTCTTT.